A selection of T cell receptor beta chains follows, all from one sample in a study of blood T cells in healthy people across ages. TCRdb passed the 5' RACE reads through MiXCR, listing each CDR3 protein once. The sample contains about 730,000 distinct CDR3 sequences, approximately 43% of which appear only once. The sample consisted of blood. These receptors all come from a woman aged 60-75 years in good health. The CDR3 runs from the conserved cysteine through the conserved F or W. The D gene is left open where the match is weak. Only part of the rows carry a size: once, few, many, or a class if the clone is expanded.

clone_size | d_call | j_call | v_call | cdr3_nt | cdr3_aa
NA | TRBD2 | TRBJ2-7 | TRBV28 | TGTGCCACCAAAGCGGGGGCCTACGAGCAGTACTTC | CATKAGAYEQYF
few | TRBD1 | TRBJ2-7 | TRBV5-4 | TGTGCCAGCAGCCCAACAGGGGGCCTCTCCTACGAGCAGTACTTC | CASSPTGGLSYEQYF
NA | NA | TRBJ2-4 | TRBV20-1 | TGCAGTGCCATCCTTCTTGTAAAAAACATTCAGTACTTC | CSAILLVKNIQYF
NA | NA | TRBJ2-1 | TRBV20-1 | TGCAGTGCTGGGCACCCCGGGAGCAATGAGCAGTTCTTC | CSAGHPGSNEQFF
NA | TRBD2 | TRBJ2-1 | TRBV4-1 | TGCGCCAGCAGCCAAGTTAGGACTAGCTCCTACAATGAGCAGTTCTTC | CASSQVRTSSYNEQFF
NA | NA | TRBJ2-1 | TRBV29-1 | TGCAGCGTTGCCCGGACGGAAGAGCAGTTCTTC | CSVARTEEQFF
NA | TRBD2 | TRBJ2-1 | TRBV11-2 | TGTGCCAGCAGCTTAGGCTCCACCGGGACTAGGAGCTCCTACAATGAGCAGTTCTTC | CASSLGSTGTRSSYNEQFF
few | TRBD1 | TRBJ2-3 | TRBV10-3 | TGTGCCACCCTAAAGACAGGGTCCAGCACAGATACGCAGTATTTT | CATLKTGSSTDTQYF
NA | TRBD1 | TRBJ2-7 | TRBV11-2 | TGTGCCAGCAGCCTCGGACAGGTAGCCAGCTACGAGCAGTACTTC | CASSLGQVASYEQYF
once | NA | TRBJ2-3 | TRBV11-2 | TGTGCCAGCAGCCCCAGACAGTTACCCATTCTAACAGATACGCAGTATTTT | CASSPRQLPILTDTQYF
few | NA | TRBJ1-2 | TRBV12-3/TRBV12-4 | TGTGCCAGCAGTTTCCCTGGGGCAGCTGATGGCTACACCTTC | CASSFPGAADGYTF
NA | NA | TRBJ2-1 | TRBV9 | TGTGCCAGCAGCGTAGATGGGACTGATAACTCCTACAATGAGCAGTTCTTC | CASSVDGTDNSYNEQFF
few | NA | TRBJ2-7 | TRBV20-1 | TGCAGTGCTAACGGGGTAGAACCGCCTAACGAGCAGTACTTC | CSANGVEPPNEQYF
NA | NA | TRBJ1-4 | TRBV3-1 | TGTGCCAGCAGCCACTGGACAGCCGTAGATGAAAAACTGTTTTTT | CASSHWTAVDEKLFF
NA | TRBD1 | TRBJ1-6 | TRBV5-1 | TGCGCCAGCAGCGCGGGACAGAGAGATTCACCCCTCCACTTT | CASSAGQRDSPLHF
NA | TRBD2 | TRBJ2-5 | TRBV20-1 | TGCAGTGCTAGAGATCAACTAGCGGGAGTTGGGTGGGAGACCCAGTACTTC | CSARDQLAGVGWETQYF
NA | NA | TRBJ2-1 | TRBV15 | TGTGCCACCAGCAGCCCCTACAATGAGCAGTTCTTC | CATSSPYNEQFF
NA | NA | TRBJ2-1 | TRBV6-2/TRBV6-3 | TGTGCCAGTGCAACTGGAGGCCCCTACGAGCAGTTCTTC | CASATGGPYEQFF
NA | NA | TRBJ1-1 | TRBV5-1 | TGCGCCAGCAGCGCGGGGCTGAACACTGAAGCTTTCTTT | CASSAGLNTEAFF
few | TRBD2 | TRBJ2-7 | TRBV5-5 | TGTGCCAGCAGCGTGTATAGCGGGAGCGACGAGCAGTACTTC | CASSVYSGSDEQYF
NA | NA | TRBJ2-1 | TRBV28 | TGTGCCAGCAGTGCTCCCGGGACAAGGAATGAGCAGTTCTTC | CASSAPGTRNEQFF
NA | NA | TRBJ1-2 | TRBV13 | TGTGCCAGCAGCTCGACAGCCAAATATGGCTACACCTTC | CASSSTAKYGYTF
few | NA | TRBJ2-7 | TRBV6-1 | TGTGCCAGCCAATTGTACAATGAGCAGTACTTC | CASQLYNEQYF
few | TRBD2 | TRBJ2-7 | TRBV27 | TGTGCCAGCAGTTTTGAGGGAGGGCTCCTATACGAGCAGTACTTC | CASSFEGGLLYEQYF
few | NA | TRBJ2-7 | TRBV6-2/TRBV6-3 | TGTGCCAGCAGACTGACTAGTAGTGTCTACGAGCAGTACTTC | CASRLTSSVYEQYF
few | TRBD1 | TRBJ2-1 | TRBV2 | TGTGCCAGCAGAATCGACGGGACAGGGCCCTACAATGAGCAGTTCTTC | CASRIDGTGPYNEQFF
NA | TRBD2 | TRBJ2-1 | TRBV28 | TGTGCCAGCAACCGGCTAGCGGGAAGGAATGAGCAGTTCTTC | CASNRLAGRNEQFF
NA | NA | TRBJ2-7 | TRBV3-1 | TGTGCCAGCAGCCTGGGCGGGCCGTACTACGAGCAGTACTTC | CASSLGGPYYEQYF
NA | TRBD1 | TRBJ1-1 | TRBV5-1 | TGCGCCAGCAGCGAACAGGGGGCCGAGGACACTGAAGCTTTCTTT | CASSEQGAEDTEAFF
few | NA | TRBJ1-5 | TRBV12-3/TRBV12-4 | TGTGCCAGCAGTAATACACCCGCCCGCCAGCCCCAGCATTTT | CASSNTPARQPQHF
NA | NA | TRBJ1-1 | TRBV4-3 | TGCGCCAGCAGCCCGCGGACAGATATTAGGACTGAAGCTTTCTTT | CASSPRTDIRTEAFF
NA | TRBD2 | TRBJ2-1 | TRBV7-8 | TGTGCCAGCAGCTCCCTAGCGGGGAGCGGCGATGAGCAGTTCTTC | CASSSLAGSGDEQFF
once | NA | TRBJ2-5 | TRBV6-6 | TGTGCCAGCAGCAGACGGGACACTACTCGGCGAGAGACCCAGTACTTC | CASSRRDTTRRETQYF
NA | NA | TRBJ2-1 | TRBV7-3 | TGTGCCAGCAATCCGGTGGGGGGCAGGGGGAATGAGCAGTTCTTC | CASNPVGGRGNEQFF
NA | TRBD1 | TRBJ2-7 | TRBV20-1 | TGCAGTGCTTACGCCTCGGGACAGGGGGTTTTTCGCTACGAGCAGTACTTC | CSAYASGQGVFRYEQYF
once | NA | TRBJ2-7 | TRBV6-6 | TGTGCCAGCAGTCCCCAGGGGGGTCTCTACGAGCAGTACTTC | CASSPQGGLYEQYF
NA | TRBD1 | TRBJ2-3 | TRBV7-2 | TGTGCCAGCAGCTTTGGGACAGGGACGGATACGCAGTATTTT | CASSFGTGTDTQYF
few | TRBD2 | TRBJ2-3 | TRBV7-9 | TGTGCCAGCAGCCCTAGCGGGAGGAGGGATACGCAGTATTTT | CASSPSGRRDTQYF
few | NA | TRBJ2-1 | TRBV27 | TGTGCCAGCAGTTTATGGTCGGGGATGGGCAATGAGCAGTTCTTC | CASSLWSGMGNEQFF
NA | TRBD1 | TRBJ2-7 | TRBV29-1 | TGCAGCGTGACCTCCGGGACAGGGGGGTACGAGCAGTACTTC | CSVTSGTGGYEQYF
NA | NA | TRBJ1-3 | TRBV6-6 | TGTGCCAGCGGTCGCTCTGGAAACACCATATATTTT | CASGRSGNTIYF
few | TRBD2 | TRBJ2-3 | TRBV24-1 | TGTGCCACCAGTGATCCGGGACTAGCGGGCGGCACAGATACGCAGTATTTT | CATSDPGLAGGTDTQYF
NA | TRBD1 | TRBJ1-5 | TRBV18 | TGTGCCAGCTCACCTCGGGACAGGGGAGCCCAGCATTTT | CASSPRDRGAQHF
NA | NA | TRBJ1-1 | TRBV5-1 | TGCGCCAGCAGCTTGTACGGGACAACTGAAGCTTTCTTT | CASSLYGTTEAFF
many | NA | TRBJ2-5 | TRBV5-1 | TGCGCCAGCAGCTTGGGGGTCGGGGAAGTGTCGGAGACCCAGTACTTC | CASSLGVGEVSETQYF
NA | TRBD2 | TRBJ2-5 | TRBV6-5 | TGTGCCAGCAGTTTGGGACTAGCGAACCAAGAGACCCAGTACTTC | CASSLGLANQETQYF
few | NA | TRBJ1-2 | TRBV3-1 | TGTGCCAGCAGCCAAGTCAGTACAGGCGTCGGCTACACCTTC | CASSQVSTGVGYTF
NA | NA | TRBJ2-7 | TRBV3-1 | TGTGCCAGCAGCCAAGTGGCTGGGACGGTGACCGAGCAGTACTTC | CASSQVAGTVTEQYF
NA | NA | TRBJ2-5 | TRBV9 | TGTGCCAGCAGCGGCTCAGGTGATAGGGCACACAATGAGCAGTACTTC | CASSGSGDRAHNEQYF